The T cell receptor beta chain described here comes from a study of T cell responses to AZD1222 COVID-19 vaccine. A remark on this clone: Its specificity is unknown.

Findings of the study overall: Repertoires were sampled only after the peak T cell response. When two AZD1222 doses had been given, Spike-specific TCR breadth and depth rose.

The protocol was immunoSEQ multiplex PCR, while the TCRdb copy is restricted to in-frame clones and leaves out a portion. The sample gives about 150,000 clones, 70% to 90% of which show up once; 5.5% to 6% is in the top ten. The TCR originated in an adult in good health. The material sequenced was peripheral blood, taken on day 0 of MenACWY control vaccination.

CDR3: CASSISSRVGHEQYF. The CDR3 DNA follows: TGTGCCAGTAGTATTTCGAGTCGCGTGGGGCACGAGCAGTACTTC. This chain links TRBV19 with TRBJ2-7; weak D call: TRBD1 (5 bases). V lost 3 bases to trimming and J lost 5 bases, with 17 bases between them. Germline values: CDR1 LNHDA, CDR2 SQIVND (reference sequence). This CDR3 is 15 amino acids long. The variable domain in full, completed from reference TRBV19 and TRBJ2-7, reads DGGITQSPKYLFRKEGQNVTLSCEQNLNHDAMYWYRQDPGQGLRLIYYSQIVNDFQKGDIAEGYSVSREKKESFPLTVTSAQKNPTAFYLCASSISSRVGHEQYFGPGTRLTVT.